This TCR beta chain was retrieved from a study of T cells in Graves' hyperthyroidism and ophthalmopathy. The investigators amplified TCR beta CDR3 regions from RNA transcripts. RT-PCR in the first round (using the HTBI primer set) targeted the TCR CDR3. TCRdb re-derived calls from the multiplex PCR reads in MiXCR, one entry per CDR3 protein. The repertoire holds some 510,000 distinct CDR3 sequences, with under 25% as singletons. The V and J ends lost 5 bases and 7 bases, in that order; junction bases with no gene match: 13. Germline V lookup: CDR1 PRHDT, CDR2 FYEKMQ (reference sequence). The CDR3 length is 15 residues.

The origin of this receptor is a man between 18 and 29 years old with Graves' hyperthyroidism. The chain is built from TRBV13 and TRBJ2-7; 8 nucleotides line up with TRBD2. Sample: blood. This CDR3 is CASSPRGSGAGEQYF. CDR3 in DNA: TGTGCCAGCAGCCCGCGCGGTAGCGGGGCGGGGGAGCAGTACTTC.